This is a list of T cell receptor beta chains from one sample in a study of T cell responses to AZD1222 COVID-19 vaccine. Libraries were prepared by immunoSEQ multiplex PCR; TCRdb keeps only in-frame clonotypes and omits some of them. The sample carries some 130,000 clones, more than 85% recorded once. Sequencing used peripheral blood, obtained on day 0 of AZD1222 vaccination. The source of these receptors is an adult in good health. Both conserved end residues are part of each CDR3. D genes are given only for firm matches. Clone size is stated in some rows and not others, as once, few, many or a class when expanded.

CDR3	DNA	J	V	size	D
CASSYRLAGTDTQYF	TGTGCCAGCAGTTACCGACTAGCGGGGACAGATACGCAGTATTTT	TRBJ2-3	TRBV6-2/TRBV6-3	.	TRBD2
CASSLGRAGELFF	TGTGCCAGCAGCTTAGGGAGGGCCGGGGAGCTGTTTTTT	TRBJ2-2	TRBV7-6	few	.
CASSPGLAEFTDTQYF	TGTGCCAGCAGCCCCGGACTAGCGGAGTTCACAGATACGCAGTATTTT	TRBJ2-3	TRBV5-4	.	TRBD2
CASSLTPTGSTMNTEAFF	TGCGCCAGCAGCTTGACTCCAACAGGGAGTACAATGAACACTGAAGCTTTCTTT	TRBJ1-1	TRBV5-1	.	.
CASIPDDSYEQYF	TGTGCCAGCATTCCCGACGACAGTTACGAGCAGTACTTC	TRBJ2-7	TRBV2	.	.
CASSFSQGTGELFF	TGTGCCAGCAGCTTCTCACAGGGGACCGGGGAGCTGTTTTTT	TRBJ2-2	TRBV7-2	.	TRBD1
CASSSFEAFF	TGTGCCAGCAGCTCGTTCGAAGCTTTCTTT	TRBJ1-1	TRBV7-9	.	.
CASSLSRAVMNSPLHF	TGCGCCAGCAGCTTAAGTCGGGCGGTCATGAATTCACCCCTCCACTTT	TRBJ1-6	TRBV5-1	once	.
CAISSGGAYNEQFF	TGTGCCATCTCTTCGGGGGGGGCCTACAATGAGCAGTTCTTC	TRBJ2-1	TRBV6-1	.	TRBD2
CASSLREDYGYTF	TGTGCCAGCAGCCTCAGGGAGGACTATGGCTACACCTTC	TRBJ1-2	TRBV6-5	.	.
CASSYSGPGRGQPQHF	TGTGCCAGCAGTTACTCGGGACCCGGGAGGGGTCAGCCCCAGCATTTT	TRBJ1-5	TRBV6-5	.	.
CASSLMARGKDEQYF	TGTGCCAGCAGCTTAATGGCCAGGGGGAAAGACGAGCAGTACTTC	TRBJ2-7	TRBV7-3	.	TRBD1
CASTPDSIGGYTF	TGTGCCAGCACCCCGGACAGCATCGGTGGCTACACCTTC	TRBJ1-2	TRBV28	.	.
CASTGTSGSTYEQFF	TGTGCCAGCACCGGGACTAGCGGGAGTACCTATGAGCAGTTCTTC	TRBJ2-1	TRBV6-5	.	TRBD2
CASSWGREETQYF	TGTGCCAGCAGCTGGGGCAGAGAAGAGACCCAGTACTTC	TRBJ2-5	TRBV7-2	.	.
CASSFLGESEKLFF	TGTGCCAGCAGTTTCCTCGGGGAGAGTGAAAAACTGTTTTTT	TRBJ1-4	TRBV28	.	.
CASSQDGGEAFF	TGTGCCAGCAGCCAAGATGGGGGGGAAGCTTTCTTT	TRBJ1-1	TRBV4-2	.	.
CASSLGTSYNEQFF	TGTGCCAGCAGTTTAGGGACTAGTTACAATGAGCAGTTCTTC	TRBJ2-1	TRBV27	few	TRBD2
CASSLVRSGTEAFF	TGCGCCAGCAGCTTGGTCCGATCGGGCACTGAAGCTTTCTTT	TRBJ1-1	TRBV5-1	.	.
CAISAGTYGYTF	TGTGCCATCAGTGCTGGGACCTATGGCTACACCTTC	TRBJ1-2	TRBV10-3	.	.
CASSGAGTSKWGYTF	TGTGCCAGCAGCGGAGCCGGGACATCTAAATGGGGCTACACCTTC	TRBJ1-2	TRBV9	many	.
CASHHRGSGELFF	TGTGCCAGTCATCACCGGGGCTCCGGGGAGCTGTTTTTT	TRBJ2-2	TRBV27	.	.
CASSYNFGVYGYTF	TGTGCCAGCAGTTATAATTTTGGGGTTTATGGCTACACCTTC	TRBJ1-2	TRBV6-5	.	.
CASSFGGSSTDTQYF	TGTGCCAGCAGCTTCGGCGGGAGTAGCACAGATACGCAGTATTTT	TRBJ2-3	TRBV11-1	.	TRBD2
CASSPLGRGVEAFF	TGCGCCAGCAGCCCGCTGGGCAGGGGGGTTGAAGCTTTCTTT	TRBJ1-1	TRBV5-1	.	TRBD1
CASSGRARGTDTQYF	TGTGCCAGCAGCGGCCGGGCTAGGGGCACAGATACGCAGTATTTT	TRBJ2-3	TRBV7-2	.	.
CASSVSISTGELFF	TGTGCCAGCAGCGTTAGTATAAGCACCGGGGAGCTGTTTTTT	TRBJ2-2	TRBV9	once	.
CASSFRGNTGELFF	TGTGCCAGCAGCTTTCGCGGGAACACCGGGGAGCTGTTTTTT	TRBJ2-2	TRBV11-3	.	.
CASSYSVLQGETQYF	TGTGCCAGCAGTTACTCGGTGCTGCAGGGAGAGACCCAGTACTTC	TRBJ2-5	TRBV6-2/TRBV6-3	.	.
CASSDPHLPGASGPKKRVTDTQYF	TGCGCCAGCAGTGACCCTCATCTTCCCGGGGCTAGCGGGCCGAAAAAAAGGGTCACAGATACGCAGTATTTT	TRBJ2-3	TRBV10-2	.	TRBD2
CSASISYEQYF	TGCAGTGCTAGTATCTCCTACGAGCAGTACTTC	TRBJ2-7	TRBV20-1	.	.
CASRSPEEPQHF	TGTGCCAGCAGGTCCCCTGAGGAGCCCCAGCATTTT	TRBJ1-5	TRBV28	.	.
CASSKGWGLNTEAFF	TGTGCCAGCAGCAAAGGGTGGGGATTGAACACTGAAGCTTTCTTT	TRBJ1-1	TRBV21-1	.	.
CASSQGNSGGRGAFF	TGTGCCAGCAGCCAAGGCAACTCCGGGGGACGGGGGGCTTTCTTT	TRBJ1-1	TRBV3-1/TRBV3-2	.	.
CASGVVVGETQYF	TGTGCCAGCGGAGTAGTAGTAGGAGAGACCCAGTACTTC	TRBJ2-5	TRBV12-3/TRBV12-4	.	.
CASTLRRAGANEQFF	TGTGCCAGTACCCTCAGGAGGGCGGGAGCGAATGAGCAGTTCTTC	TRBJ2-1	TRBV19	.	TRBD2
CASYRIVF	TGTGCCAGCTATAGAATTGTTTTT	TRBJ1-4	TRBV27	few	.
CSASRFHANTGELFF	TGCAGTGCTAGTCGGTTCCACGCAAACACCGGGGAGCTGTTTTTT	TRBJ2-2	TRBV20-1	.	.
CASSESRTGDYTF	TGCGCCAGCAGTGAGTCGAGGACGGGTGACTACACCTTC	TRBJ1-2	TRBV10-1	.	.
CASSRTRNTEAFF	TGTGCCAGCAGCAGAACGAGGAACACTGAAGCTTTCTTT	TRBJ1-1	TRBV12-3/TRBV12-4	.	.
CASSQDGLSTDTQYF	TGCGCCAGCAGCCAAGATGGCCTGAGCACAGATACGCAGTATTTT	TRBJ2-3	TRBV4-3	.	.
CASSRGLNQPQHF	TGTGCCAGCAGCAGGGGGCTAAATCAGCCCCAGCATTTT	TRBJ1-5	TRBV28	.	TRBD1
CASSPLAGRSTGELFF	TGTGCCAGCAGCCCTCTGGCGGGGCGCAGCACCGGGGAGCTGTTTTTT	TRBJ2-2	TRBV7-2	.	.
CASSPQGGTEAFF	TGTGCCAGCAGCCCACAGGGCGGCACTGAAGCTTTCTTT	TRBJ1-1	TRBV6-2/TRBV6-3	.	.